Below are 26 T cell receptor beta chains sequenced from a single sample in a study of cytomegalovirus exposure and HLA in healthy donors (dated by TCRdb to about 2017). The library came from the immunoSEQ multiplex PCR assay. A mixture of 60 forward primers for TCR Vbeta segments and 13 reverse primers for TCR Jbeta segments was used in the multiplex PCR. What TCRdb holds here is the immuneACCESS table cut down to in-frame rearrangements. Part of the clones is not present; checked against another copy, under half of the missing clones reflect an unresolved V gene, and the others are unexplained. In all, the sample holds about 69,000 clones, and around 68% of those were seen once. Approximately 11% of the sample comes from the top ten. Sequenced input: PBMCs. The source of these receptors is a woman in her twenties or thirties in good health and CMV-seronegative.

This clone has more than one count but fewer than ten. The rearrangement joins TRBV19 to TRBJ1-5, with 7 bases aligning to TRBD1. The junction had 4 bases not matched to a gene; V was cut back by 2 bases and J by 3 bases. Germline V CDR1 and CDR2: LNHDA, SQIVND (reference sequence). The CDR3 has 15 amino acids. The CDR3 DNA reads TGTGCCAGTAGTATATCAGGGGGGAACAATCAGCCCCAGCATTTT. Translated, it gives CASSISGGNNQPQHF.

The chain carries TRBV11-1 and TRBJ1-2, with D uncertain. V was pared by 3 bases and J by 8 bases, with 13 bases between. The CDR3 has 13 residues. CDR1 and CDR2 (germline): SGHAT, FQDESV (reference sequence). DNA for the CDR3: TGTGCCAGCAGCTTGAAAGGAGTTGGGGGCTACACCTTC. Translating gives CASSLKGVGGYTF.

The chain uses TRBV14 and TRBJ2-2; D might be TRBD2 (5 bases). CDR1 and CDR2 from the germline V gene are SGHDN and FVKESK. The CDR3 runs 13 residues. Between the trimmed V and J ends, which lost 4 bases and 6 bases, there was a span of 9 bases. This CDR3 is CASSRMRAGELFF. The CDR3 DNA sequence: TGTGCCAGCAGCCGGATGAGGGCCGGGGAGCTGTTTTTT.

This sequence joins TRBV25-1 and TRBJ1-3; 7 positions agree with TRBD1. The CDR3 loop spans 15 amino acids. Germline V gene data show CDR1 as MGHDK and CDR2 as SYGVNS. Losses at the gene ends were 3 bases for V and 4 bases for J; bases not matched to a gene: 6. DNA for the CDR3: TGTGCCAGCAGTGATGTAGGGGGCAGGGGAAACACCATATATTTT. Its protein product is CASSDVGGRGNTIYF. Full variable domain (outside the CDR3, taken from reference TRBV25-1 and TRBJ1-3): EADIYQTPRYLVIGTGKKITLECSQTMGHDKMYWYQQDPGMELHLIHYSYGVNSTEKGDLSSESTVSRIRTEHFPLTLESARPSHTSQYLCASSDVGGRGNTIYFGEGSWLTVV.

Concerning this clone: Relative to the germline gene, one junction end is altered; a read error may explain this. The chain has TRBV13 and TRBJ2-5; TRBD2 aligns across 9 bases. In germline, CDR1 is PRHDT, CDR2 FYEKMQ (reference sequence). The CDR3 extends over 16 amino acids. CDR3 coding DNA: TGTGCCAGCAGCCTAGGGCTAGCGGGGCCATTCCTGACCCAGTACTTC. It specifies CASSLGLAGPFLTQYF.

In DNA form, the CDR3 reads TGTGCCAGCAGCCTTGGGACACCAAATGACATATATTTT. This encodes CASSLGTPNDIYF. The gene calls are TRBV9 and TRBJ1-3; weak D call: TRBD1 (6 bases). The ends were cut back, 4 bases at V and 12 bases at J, with 17 bases in the middle. The CDR3 spans 13 residues. Germline V gene lookup returns CDR1 SGDLS and CDR2 YYNGEE.

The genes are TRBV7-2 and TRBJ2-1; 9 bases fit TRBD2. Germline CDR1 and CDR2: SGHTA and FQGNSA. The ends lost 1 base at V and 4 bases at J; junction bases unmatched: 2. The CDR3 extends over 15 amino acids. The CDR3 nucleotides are TGTGCCAGCAGCTTAGGAGCGGGGGGTTACAATGAGCAGTTCTTC. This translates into CASSLGAGGYNEQFF.

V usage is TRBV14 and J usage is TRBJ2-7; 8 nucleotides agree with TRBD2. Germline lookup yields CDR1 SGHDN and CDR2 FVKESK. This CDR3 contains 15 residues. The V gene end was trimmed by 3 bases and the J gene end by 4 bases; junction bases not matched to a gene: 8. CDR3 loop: CASSHPGGGKYEQYF. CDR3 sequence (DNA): TGTGCCAGCAGCCACCCTGGCGGGGGGAAATACGAGCAGTACTTC.

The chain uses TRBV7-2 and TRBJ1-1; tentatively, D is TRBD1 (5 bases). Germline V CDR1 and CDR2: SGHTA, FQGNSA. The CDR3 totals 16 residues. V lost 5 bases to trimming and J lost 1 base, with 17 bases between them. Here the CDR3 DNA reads TGTGCCAGCAGCGCCCTCTGGGGACTTCGGAACACTGAAGCTTTCTTT. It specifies CASSALWGLRNTEAFF.

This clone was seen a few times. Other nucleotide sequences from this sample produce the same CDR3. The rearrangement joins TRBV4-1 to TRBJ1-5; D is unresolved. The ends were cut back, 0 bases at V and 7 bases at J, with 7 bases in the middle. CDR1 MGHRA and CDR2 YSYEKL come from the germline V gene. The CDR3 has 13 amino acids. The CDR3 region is CASSQDLGQPQHF. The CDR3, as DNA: TGCGCCAGCAGCCAAGATCTAGGACAGCCCCAGCATTTT.

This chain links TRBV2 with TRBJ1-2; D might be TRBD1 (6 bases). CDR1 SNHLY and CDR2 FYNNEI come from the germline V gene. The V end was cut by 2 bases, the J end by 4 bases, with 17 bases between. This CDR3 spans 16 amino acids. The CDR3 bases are TGTGCCAGCAGTGAACGCAAACGGACAGCAGTCTATGGCTACACCTTC. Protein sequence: CASSERKRTAVYGYTF.

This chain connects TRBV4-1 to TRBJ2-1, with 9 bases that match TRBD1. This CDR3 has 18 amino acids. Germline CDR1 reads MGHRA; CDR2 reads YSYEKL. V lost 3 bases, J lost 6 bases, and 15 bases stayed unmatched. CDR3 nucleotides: TGCGCCAGCAGCCACTACTTTCCGGGACAGGGAGCCGGCAATGAGCAGTTCTTC. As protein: CASSHYFPGQGAGNEQFF.

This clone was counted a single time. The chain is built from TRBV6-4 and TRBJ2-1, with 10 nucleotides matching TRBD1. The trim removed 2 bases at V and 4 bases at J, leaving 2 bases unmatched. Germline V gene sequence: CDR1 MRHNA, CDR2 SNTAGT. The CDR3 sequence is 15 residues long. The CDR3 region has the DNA TGTGCCAGCAGTGACGGGACAGGGGAATACAATGAGCAGTTCTTC. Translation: CASSDGTGEYNEQFF.

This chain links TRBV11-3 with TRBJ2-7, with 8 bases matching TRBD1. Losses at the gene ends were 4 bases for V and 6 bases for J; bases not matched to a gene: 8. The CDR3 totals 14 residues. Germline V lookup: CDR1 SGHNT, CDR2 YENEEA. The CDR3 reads CASSSNRGDGEQYF. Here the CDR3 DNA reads TGTGCCAGCAGCTCAAACAGGGGGGACGGCGAGCAGTACTTC.

This CDR3 is CASNPRGTANEKLFF. The CDR3 DNA is TGTGCCAGCAATCCTCGAGGGACAGCGAATGAAAAACTGTTTTTT. V usage is TRBV28 and J usage is TRBJ1-4; 7 bases agree with TRBD1. The CDR3 contains 15 residues. Germline assignment: CDR1 MDHEN and CDR2 SYDVKM. The ends lost 7 bases at V and 5 bases at J; junction bases unmatched: 10.

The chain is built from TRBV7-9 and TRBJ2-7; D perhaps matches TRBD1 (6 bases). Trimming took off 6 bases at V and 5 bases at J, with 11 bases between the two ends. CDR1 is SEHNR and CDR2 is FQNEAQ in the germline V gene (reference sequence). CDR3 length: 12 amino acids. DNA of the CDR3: TGTGCCAGCAGATCGGGACACCACGAGCAGTACTTC. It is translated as CASRSGHHEQYF.

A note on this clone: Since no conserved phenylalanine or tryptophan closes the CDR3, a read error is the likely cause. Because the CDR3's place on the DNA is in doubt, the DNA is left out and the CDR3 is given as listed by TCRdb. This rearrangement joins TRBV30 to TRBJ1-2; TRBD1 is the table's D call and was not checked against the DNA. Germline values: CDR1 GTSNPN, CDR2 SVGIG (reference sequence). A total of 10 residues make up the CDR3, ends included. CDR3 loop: CAWRRGGYTV.

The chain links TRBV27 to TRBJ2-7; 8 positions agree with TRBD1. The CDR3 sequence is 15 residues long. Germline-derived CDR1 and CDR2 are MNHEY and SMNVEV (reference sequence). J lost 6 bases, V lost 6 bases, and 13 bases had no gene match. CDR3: CASRGIGTGLPEQYF. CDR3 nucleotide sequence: TGTGCCAGCAGGGGTATCGGGACAGGTTTGCCCGAGCAGTACTTC.

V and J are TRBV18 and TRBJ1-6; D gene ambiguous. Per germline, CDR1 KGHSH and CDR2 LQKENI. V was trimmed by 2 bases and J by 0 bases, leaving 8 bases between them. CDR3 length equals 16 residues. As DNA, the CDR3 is TGTGCCAGCTCACCAATGTCCAGCTCCTATAATTCACCCCTCCACTTT. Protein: CASSPMSSSYNSPLHF.

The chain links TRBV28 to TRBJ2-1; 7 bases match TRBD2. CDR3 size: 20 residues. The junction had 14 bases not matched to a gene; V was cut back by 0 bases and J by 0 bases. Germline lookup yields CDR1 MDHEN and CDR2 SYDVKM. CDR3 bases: TGTGCCAGCAGTTTATGGTGGGCCCGCAGCGGGGAAAGCTCCTACAATGAGCAGTTCTTC. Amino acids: CASSLWWARSGESSYNEQFF.

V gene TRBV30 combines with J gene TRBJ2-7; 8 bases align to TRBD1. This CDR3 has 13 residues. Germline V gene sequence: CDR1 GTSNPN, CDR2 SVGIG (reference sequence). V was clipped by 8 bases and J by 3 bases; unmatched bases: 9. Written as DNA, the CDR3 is TGTGCCGGAGACAGGGGTCGGATCTACGAGCAGTACTTC. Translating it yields CAGDRGRIYEQYF.

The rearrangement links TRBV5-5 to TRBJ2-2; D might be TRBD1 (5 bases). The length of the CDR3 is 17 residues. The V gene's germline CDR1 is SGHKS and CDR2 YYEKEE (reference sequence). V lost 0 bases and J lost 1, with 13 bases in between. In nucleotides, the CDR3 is TGTGCCAGCAGCTTGGCCAGGGAAAGGCTGAACACCGGGGAGCTGTTTTTT. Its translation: CASSLARERLNTGELFF.

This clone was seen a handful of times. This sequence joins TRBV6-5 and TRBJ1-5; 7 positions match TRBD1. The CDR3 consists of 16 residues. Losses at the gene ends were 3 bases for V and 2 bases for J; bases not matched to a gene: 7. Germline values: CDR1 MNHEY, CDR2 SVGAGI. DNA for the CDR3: TGTGCCAGCAGTTATTCCGACGGACAGGGCAATCAGCCCCAGCATTTT. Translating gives CASSYSDGQGNQPQHF.

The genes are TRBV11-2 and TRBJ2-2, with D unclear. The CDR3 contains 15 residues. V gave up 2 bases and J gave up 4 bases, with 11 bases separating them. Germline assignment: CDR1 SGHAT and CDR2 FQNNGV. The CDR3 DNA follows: TGTGCCAGCAGCTTATATATCGGTGGCACCGGGGAGCTGTTTTTT. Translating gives CASSLYIGGTGELFF.

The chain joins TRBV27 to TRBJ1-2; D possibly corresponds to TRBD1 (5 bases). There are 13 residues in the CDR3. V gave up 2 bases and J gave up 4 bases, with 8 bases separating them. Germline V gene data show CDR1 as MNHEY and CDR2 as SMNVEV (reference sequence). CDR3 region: CASSLGAAYGYTF. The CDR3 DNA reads TGTGCCAGCAGTTTAGGGGCAGCCTATGGCTACACCTTC.

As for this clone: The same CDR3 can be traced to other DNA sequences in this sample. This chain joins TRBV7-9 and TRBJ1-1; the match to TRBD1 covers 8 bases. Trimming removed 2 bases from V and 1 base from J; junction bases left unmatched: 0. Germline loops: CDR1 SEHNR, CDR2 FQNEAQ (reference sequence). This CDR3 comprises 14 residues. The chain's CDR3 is CASSLTGGNTEAFF. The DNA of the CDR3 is TGTGCCAGCAGCTTAACAGGGGGGAACACTGAAGCTTTCTTT.